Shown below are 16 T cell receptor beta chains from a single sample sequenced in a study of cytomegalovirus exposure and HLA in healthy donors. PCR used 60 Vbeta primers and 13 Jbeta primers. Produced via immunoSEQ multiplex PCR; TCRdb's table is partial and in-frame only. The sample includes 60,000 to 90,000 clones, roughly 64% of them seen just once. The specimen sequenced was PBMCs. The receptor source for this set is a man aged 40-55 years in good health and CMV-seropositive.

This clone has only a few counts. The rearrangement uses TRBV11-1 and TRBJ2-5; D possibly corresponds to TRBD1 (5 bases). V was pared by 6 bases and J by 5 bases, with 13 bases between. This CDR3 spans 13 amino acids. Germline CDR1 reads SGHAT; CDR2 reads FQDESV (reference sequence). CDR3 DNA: TGTGCCAGCAGTCGTTCGACAGAGGAGACCCAGTACTTC. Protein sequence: CASSRSTEETQYF.

CDR3 sequence (DNA): TGTGCCAGCAGCGTCGACAGGGGTTCTGGAAACACCATATATTTT. Translated, it gives CASSVDRGSGNTIYF. V is TRBV9 and J is TRBJ1-3, with 8 bases matching TRBD1. CDR1 SGDLS and CDR2 YYNGEE come from the germline V gene. V lost 2 bases and J lost 1; bases outside the gene matches: 2. The CDR3 consists of 15 residues.

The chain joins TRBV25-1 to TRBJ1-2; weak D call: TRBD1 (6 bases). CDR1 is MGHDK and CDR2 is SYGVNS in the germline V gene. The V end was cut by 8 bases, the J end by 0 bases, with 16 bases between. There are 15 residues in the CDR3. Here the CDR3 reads CASRNTGPSNYGYTF. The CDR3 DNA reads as TGTGCCAGCCGTAATACAGGGCCATCTAACTATGGCTACACCTTC.

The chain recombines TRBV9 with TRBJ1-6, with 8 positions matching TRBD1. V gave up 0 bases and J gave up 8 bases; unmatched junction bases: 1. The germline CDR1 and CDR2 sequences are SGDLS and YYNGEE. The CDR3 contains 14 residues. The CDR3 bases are TGTGCCAGCAGCGTAGCAGGGGGCCATTCACCCCTCCACTTT. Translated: CASSVAGGHSPLHF.

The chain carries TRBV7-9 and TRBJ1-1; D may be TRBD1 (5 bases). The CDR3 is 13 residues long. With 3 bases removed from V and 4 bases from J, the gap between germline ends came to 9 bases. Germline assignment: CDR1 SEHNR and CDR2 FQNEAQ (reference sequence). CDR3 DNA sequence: TGTGCCAGCAGCTTCAGGGAGGGCACTGAAGCTTTCTTT. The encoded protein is CASSFREGTEAFF.

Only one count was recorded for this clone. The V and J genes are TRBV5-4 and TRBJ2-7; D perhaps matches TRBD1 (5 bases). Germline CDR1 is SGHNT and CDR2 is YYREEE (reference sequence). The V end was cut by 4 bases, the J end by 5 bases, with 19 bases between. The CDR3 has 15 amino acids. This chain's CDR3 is CASSPRRQGIDEQYF. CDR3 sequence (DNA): TGTGCCAGCAGCCCCCGACGTCAGGGTATCGACGAGCAGTACTTC.

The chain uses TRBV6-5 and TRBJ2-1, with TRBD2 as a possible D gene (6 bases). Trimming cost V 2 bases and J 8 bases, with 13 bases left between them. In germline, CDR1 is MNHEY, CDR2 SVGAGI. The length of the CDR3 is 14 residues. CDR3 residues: CASSYRGGIDEQFF. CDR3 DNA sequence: TGTGCCAGCAGTTACAGAGGAGGGATCGATGAGCAGTTCTTC.

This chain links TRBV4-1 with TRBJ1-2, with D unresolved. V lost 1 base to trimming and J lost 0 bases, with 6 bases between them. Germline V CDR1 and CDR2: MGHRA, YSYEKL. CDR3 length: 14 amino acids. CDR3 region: CASSQGGANYGYTF. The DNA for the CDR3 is TGCGCCAGCAGCCAAGGGGGAGCTAACTATGGCTACACCTTC.

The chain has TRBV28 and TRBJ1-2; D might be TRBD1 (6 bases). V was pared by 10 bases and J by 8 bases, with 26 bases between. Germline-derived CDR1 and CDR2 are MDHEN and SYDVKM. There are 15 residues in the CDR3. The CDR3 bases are TGTGCCACCCAGTTTATGCACAGCGGGGGCGGAGGCTACACCTTC. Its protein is CATQFMHSGGGGYTF.

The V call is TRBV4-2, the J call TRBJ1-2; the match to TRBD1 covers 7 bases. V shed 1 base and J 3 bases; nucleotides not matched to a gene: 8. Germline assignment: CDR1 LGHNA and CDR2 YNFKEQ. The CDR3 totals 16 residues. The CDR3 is CASSQGPGGSDYGYTF. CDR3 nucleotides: TGTGCCAGCAGCCAAGGTCCAGGGGGGTCGGACTATGGCTACACCTTC.

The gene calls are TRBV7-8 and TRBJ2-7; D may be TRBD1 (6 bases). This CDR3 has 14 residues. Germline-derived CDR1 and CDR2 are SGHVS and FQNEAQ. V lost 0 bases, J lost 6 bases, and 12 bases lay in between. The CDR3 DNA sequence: TGTGCCAGCAGCTTAGCACAGGGAGAATTCGAGCAGTACTTC. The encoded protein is CASSLAQGEFEQYF.

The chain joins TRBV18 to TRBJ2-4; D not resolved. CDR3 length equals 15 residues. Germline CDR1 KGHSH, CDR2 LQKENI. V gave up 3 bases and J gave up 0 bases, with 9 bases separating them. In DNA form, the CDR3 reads TGTGCCAGCTCACCCCCTTCTTTAGCCAAAAACATTCAGTACTTC. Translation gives CASSPPSLAKNIQYF.

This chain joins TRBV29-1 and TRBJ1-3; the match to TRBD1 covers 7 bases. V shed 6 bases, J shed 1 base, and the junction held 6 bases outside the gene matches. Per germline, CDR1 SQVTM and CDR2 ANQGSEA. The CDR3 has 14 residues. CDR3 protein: CSVQGWLSGNTIYF. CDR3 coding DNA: TGCAGCGTACAGGGGTGGTTATCTGGAAACACCATATATTTT.

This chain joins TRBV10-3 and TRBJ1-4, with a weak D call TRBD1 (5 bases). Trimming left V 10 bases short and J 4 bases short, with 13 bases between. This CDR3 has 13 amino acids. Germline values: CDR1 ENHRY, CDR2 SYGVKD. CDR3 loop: CATRGGVNEKLFF. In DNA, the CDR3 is TGTGCCACCCGGGGAGGGGTTAATGAAAAACTGTTTTTT.

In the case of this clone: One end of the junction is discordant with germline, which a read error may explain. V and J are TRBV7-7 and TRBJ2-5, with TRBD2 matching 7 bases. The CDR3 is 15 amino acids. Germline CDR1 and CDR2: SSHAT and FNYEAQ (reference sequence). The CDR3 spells CASSLASGPGETQYF. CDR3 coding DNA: TGTGCTAGCAGCTTAGCTAGCGGCCCGGGGGAGACCCAGTACTTC.

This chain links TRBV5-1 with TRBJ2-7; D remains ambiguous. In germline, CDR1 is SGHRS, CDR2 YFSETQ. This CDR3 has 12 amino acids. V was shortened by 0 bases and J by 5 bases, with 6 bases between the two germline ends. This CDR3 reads CASSLASNEQYF. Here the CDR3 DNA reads TGCGCCAGCAGCTTGGCCTCTAACGAGCAGTACTTC.